The present entry profiles one T cell receptor (beta chain) with its context. This clone was recorded a few times. What this receptor recognizes is not known. Base qualities are not recorded, but no much larger clone differs from it by a single base. This specimen comes from a study of control samples from healthy donors and cancer patients (dated by TCRdb to about 2020). Library construction relied on the immunoSEQ multiplex PCR assay. The immuneACCESS repertoire file appears here via TCRdb, limited to in-frame rearrangements. These files lack a portion of the clones; in checked studies, under half of the deficit traces to unresolved V genes, and the cause of the others is not known. This sample is represented by 130,000 or so clones; around 90% of them were singletons. The ten largest account for 40% of the sample. The germline V and J ends show losses of 5 bases and 1 base respectively, and no gene match explains 5 bases of the junction. The CDR3 has 15 amino acids, counting the end cysteine and phenylalanine. Only the CDR3 DNA stays, 45 bases, in frame from base 1. CDR1 SGHVS and CDR2 FNYEAQ are derived from the germline V gene.

This sequence uses TRBV7-6 and TRBJ1-5; TRBD1 matches 7 bases in the middle. The clonotype comes from a man over 45 in good health. Sequencing was carried out using blood. The bases are TGTGCCAGCAGCCTCTTGGACAGGAGCAATCAGCCCCAGCATTTT. It is translated as CASSLLDRSNQPQHF.